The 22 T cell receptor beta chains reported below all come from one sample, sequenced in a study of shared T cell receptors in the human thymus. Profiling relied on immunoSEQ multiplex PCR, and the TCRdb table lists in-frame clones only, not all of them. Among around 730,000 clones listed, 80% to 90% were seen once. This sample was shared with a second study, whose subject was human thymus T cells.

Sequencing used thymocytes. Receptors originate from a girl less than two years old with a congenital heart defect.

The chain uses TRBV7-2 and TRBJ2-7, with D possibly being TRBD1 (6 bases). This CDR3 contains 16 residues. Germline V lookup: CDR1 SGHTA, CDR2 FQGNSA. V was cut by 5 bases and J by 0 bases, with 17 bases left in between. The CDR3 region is CASSLADRFRSYEQYF. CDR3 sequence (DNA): TGTGCCAGCAGCCTGGCCGACAGGTTCCGCTCCTACGAGCAGTACTTC.

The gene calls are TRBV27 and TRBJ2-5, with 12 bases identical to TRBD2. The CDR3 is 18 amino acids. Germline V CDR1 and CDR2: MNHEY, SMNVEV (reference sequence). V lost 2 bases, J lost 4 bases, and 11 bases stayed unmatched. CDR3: CASSLRYPSGGAAETQYF. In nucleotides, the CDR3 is TGTGCCAGCAGTTTACGGTATCCTAGCGGGGGGGCAGCAGAGACCCAGTACTTC.

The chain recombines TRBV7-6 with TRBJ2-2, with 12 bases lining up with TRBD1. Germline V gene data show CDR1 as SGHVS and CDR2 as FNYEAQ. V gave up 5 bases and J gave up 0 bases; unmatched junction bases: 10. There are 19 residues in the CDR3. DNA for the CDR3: TGTGCCAGCAGCGCCGGGGACAGGGGGCGAAACACGAACACCGGGGAGCTGTTTTTT. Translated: CASSAGDRGRNTNTGELFF.

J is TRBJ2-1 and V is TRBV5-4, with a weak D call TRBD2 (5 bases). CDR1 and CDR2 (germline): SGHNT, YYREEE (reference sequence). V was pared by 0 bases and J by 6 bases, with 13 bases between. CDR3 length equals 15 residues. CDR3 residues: CASSLVRGTGNEQFF. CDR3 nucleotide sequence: TGTGCCAGCAGCTTGGTACGGGGTACGGGCAATGAGCAGTTCTTC.

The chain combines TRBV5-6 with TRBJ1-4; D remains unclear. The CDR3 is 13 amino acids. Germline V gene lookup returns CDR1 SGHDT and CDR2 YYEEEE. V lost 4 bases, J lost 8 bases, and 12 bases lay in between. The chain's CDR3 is CASSRTKDEKLFF. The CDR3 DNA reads TGTGCCAGCAGCCGTACTAAAGACGAAAAACTGTTTTTT.

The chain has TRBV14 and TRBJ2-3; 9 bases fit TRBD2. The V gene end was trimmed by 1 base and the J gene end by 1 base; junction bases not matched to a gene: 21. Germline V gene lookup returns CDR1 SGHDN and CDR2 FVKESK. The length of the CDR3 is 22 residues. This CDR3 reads CASSQGTLRNAIAGECTDTQYF. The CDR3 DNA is TGTGCCAGCAGCCAAGGTACACTCCGGAATGCAATAGCGGGGGAGTGCACAGATACGCAGTATTTT. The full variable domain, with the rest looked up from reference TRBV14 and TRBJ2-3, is EAGVTQFPSHSVIEKGQTVTLRCDPISGHDNLYWYRRVMGKEIKFLLHFVKESKQDESGMPNNRFLAERTGGTYSTLKVQPAELEDSGVYFCASSQGTLRNAIAGECTDTQYFGPGTRLTVL.

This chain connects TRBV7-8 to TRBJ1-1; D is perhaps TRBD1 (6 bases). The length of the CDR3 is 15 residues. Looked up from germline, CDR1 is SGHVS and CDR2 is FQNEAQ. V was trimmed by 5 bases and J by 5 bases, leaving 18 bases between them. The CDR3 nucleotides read TGTGCCAGCAGCCTACCGGTTGGGGGCGGGACTGAAGCTTTCTTT. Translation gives CASSLPVGGGTEAFF.

In DNA, the CDR3 is TGTGCCAGCAGTGCCTACCCTTCGTCCTACCGGGACACCGATGGTGATGAGCAGTTCTTC. Translation: CASSAYPSSYRDTDGDEQFF. The genes are TRBV28 and TRBJ2-1; TRBD1 is a possible D gene (6 bases). The CDR3 has 20 residues. CDR1 and CDR2 from the germline V gene are MDHEN and SYDVKM. V was pared by 5 bases and J by 8 bases, with 34 bases between.

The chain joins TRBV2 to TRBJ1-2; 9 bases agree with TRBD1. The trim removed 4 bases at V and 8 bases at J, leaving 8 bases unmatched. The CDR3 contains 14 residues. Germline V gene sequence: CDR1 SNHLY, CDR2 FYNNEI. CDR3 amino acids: CASSGNYRGRGYTF. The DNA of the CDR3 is TGTGCCAGCAGTGGCAATTACAGGGGGCGCGGCTACACCTTC.

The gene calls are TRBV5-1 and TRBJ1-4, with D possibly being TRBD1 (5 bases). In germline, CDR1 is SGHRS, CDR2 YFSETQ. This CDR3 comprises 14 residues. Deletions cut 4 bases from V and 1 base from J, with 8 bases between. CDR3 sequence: CASSPGVTNEKLFF. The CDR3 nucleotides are TGCGCCAGCAGCCCGGGGGTAACTAATGAAAAACTGTTTTTT. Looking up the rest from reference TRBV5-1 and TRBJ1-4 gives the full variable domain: KAGVTQTPRYLIKTRGQQVTLSCSPISGHRSVSWYQQTPGQGLQFLFEYFSETQRNKGNFPGRFSGRQFSNSRSEMNVSTLELGDSALYLCASSPGVTNEKLFFGSGTQLSVL.

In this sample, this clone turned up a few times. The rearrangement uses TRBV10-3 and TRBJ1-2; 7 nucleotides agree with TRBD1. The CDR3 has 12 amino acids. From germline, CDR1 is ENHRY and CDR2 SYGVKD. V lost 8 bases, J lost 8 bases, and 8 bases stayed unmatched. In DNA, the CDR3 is TGTGCCATCGGAATACAGGGGATGGGCTACACCTTC. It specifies CAIGIQGMGYTF.

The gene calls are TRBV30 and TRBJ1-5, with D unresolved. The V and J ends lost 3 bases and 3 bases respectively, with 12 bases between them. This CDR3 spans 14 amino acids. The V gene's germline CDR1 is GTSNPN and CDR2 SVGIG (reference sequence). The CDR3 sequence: CAWSLLDSNQPQHF. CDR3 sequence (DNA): TGTGCCTGGAGCCTGCTAGATTCCAATCAGCCCCAGCATTTT.

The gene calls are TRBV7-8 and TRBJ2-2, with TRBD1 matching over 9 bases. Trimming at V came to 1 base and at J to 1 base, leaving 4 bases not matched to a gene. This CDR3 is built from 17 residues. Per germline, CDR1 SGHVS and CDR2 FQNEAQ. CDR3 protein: CASSLGVTGGNTGELFF. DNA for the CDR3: TGTGCCAGCAGCTTAGGGGTGACAGGGGGGAACACCGGGGAGCTGTTTTTT.

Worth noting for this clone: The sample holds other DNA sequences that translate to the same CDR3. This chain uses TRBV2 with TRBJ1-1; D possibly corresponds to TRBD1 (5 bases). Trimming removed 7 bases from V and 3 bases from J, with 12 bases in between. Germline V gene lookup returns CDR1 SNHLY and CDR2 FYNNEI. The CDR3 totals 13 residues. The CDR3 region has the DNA TGTGCCAGCACCCCCGGAGGGGACACTGAAGCTTTCTTT. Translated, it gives CASTPGGDTEAFF.

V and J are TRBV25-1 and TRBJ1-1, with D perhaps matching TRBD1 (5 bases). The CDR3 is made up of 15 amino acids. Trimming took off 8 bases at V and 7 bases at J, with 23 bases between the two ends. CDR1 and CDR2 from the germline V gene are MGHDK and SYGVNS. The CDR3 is CASSPFVGGTDEAFF. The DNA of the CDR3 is TGTGCCAGCTCTCCGTTTGTGGGAGGGACCGATGAAGCTTTCTTT. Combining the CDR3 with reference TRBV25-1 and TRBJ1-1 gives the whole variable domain EADIYQTPRYLVIGTGKKITLECSQTMGHDKMYWYQQDPGMELHLIHYSYGVNSTEKGDLSSESTVSRIRTEHFPLTLESARPSHTSQYLCASSPFVGGTDEAFFGQGTRLTVV.

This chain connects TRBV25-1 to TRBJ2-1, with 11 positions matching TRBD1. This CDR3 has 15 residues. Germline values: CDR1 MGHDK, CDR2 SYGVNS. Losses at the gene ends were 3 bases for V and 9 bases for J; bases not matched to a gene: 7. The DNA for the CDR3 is TGTGCCAGCAGTGATTCGGGGACAGGGGGTCGTGAGCAGTTCTTC. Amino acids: CASSDSGTGGREQFF.

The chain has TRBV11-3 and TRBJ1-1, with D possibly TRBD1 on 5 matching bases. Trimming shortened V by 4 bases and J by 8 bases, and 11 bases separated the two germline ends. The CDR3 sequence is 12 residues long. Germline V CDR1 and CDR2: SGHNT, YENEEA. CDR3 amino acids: CASSSRQSEAFF. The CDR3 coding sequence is TGTGCCAGCAGCTCCCGACAGAGCGAAGCTTTCTTT. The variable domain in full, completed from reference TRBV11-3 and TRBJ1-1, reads EAGVVQSPRYKIIEKKQPVAFWCNPISGHNTLYWYLQNLGQGPELLIRYENEEAVDDSQLPKDRFSAERLKGVDSTLKIQPAELGDSAVYLCASSSRQSEAFFGQGTRLTVV.

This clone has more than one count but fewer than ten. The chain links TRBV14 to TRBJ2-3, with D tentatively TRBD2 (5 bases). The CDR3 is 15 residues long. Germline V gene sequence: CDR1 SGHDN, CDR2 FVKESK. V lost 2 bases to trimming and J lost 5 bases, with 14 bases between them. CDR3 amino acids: CASSQRHSGGDTQYF. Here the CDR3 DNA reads TGTGCCAGCAGCCAAAGGCACTCTGGAGGAGATACGCAGTATTTT.

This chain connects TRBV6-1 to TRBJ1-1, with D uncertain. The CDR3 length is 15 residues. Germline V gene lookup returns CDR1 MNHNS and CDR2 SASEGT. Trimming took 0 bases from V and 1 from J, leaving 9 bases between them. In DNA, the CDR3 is TGTGCCAGCAGTGAAGCGCGAGTCTCGAACACTGAAGCTTTCTTT. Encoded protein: CASSEARVSNTEAFF.

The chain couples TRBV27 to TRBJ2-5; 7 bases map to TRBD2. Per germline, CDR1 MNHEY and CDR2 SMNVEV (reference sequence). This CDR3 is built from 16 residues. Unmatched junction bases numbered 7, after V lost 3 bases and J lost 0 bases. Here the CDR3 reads CASSLGGRPYQETQYF. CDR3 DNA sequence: TGTGCCAGCAGTTTGGGAGGGAGACCGTACCAAGAGACCCAGTACTTC.

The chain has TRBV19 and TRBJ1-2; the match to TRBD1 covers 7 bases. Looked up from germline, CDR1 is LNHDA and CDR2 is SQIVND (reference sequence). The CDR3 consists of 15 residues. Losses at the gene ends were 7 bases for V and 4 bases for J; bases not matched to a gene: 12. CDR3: CASTLTRQGGYGYTF. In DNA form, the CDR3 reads TGTGCCAGTACCCTGACAAGACAGGGCGGCTATGGCTACACCTTC. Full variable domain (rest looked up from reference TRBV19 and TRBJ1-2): DGGITQSPKYLFRKEGQNVTLSCEQNLNHDAMYWYRQDPGQGLRLIYYSQIVNDFQKGDIAEGYSVSREKKESFPLTVTSAQKNPTAFYLCASTLTRQGGYGYTFGSGTRLTVV.

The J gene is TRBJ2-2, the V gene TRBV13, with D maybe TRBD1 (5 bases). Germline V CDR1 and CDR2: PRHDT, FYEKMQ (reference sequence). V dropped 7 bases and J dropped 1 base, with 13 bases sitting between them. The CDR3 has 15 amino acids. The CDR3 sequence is CASTRRTKNTGELFF. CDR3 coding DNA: TGTGCCAGCACCCGACGGACAAAGAACACCGGGGAGCTGTTTTTT.